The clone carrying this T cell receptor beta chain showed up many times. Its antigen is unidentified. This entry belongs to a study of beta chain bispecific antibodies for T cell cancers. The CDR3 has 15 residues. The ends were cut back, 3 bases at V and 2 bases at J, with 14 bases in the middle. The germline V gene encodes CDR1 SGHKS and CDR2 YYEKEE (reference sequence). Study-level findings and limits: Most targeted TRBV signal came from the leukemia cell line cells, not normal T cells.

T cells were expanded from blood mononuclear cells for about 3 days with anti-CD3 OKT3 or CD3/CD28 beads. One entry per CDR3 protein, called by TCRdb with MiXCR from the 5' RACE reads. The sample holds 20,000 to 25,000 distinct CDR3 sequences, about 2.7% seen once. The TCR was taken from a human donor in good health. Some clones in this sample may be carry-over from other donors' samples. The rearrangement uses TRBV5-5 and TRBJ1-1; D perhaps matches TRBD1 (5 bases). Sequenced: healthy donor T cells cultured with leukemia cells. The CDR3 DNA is TGTGCCAGCAGCTCGGGACCGGGCCCCAACACTGAAGCTTTCTTT. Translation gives CASSSGPGPNTEAFF.